Described below is a single T cell receptor (beta chain) sequence and its context. Produced via immunoSEQ multiplex PCR; TCRdb's table is partial and in-frame only. The sample gives 55,000 to 70,000 clones, roughly 86% of which show up once; about 5% is in the top ten. This specimen belongs to a study of technical replicates of blood from a handful of donors. This CDR3 spans 14 amino acids. Germline V CDR1 and CDR2: SGHVS, FNYEAQ. V was cut by 4 bases and J by 0 bases, with 7 bases left in between. The sample consisted of PBMCs. The TCR originated in a human donor in good health. Some clones in this sample may be carry-over from other donors' samples. V usage is TRBV7-6 and J usage is TRBJ2-1; perhaps TRBD1 as D (6 bases). CDR3 amino acids: CASSWDNSYNEQFF. The CDR3 coding sequence is TGTGCCAGCAGCTGGGACAACTCCTACAATGAGCAGTTCTTC.